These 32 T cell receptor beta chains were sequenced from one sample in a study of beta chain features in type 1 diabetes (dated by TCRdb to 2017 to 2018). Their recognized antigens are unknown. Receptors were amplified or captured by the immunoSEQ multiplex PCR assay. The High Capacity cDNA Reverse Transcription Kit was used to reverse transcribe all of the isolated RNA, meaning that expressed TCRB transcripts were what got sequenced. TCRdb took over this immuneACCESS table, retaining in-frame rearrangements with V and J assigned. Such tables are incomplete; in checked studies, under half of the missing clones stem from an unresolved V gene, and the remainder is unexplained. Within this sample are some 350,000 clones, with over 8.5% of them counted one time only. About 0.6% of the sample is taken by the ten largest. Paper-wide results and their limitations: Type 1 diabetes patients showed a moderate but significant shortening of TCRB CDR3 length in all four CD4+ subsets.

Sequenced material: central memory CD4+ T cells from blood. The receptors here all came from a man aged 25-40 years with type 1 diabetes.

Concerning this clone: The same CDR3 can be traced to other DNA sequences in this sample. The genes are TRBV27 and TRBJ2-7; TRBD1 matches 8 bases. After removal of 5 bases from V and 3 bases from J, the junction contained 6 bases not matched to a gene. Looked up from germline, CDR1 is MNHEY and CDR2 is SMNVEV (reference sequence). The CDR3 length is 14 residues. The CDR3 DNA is TGTGCCAGCAGTAGAGACAGGGGTAGCTACGAGCAGTACTTC. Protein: CASSRDRGSYEQYF.

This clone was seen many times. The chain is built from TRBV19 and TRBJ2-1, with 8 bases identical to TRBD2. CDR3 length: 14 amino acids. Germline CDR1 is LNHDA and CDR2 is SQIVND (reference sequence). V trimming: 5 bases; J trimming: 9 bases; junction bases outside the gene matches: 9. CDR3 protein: CASSVLAERAEQFF. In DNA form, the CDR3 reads TGTGCCAGTAGTGTACTAGCGGAGAGAGCTGAGCAGTTCTTC.

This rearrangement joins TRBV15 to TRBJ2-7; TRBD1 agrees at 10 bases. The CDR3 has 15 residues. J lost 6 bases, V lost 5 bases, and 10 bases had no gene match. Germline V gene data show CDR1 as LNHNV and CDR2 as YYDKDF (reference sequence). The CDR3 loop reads CATSRPGTGASEQYF. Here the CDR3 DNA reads TGTGCCACCAGCCGACCCGGGACAGGGGCAAGCGAGCAGTACTTC.

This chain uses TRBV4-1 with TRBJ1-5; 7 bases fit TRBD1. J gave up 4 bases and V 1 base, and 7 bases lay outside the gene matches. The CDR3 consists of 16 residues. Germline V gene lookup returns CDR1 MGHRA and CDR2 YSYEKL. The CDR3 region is CASSQGPGGWNQPQHF. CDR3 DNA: TGCGCCAGCAGCCAAGGCCCAGGGGGGTGGAATCAGCCCCAGCATTTT.

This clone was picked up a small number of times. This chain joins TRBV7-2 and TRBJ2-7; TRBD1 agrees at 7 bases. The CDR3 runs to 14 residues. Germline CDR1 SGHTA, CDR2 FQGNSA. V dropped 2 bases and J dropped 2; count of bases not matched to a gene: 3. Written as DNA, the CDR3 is TGTGCCAGCAGCTTACCTCAGGGGGCCTACGAGCAGTACTTC. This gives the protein CASSLPQGAYEQYF.

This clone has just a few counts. CDR3 sequence reads: CASSQAGNSADTQYF. Written as DNA, the CDR3 is TGTGCCAGCAGCCAAGCGGGAAATAGCGCAGATACGCAGTATTTT. The chain recombines TRBV4-2 with TRBJ2-3, with D perhaps TRBD2 (5 bases). V was trimmed by 1 base and J by 4 bases, leaving 12 bases between them. The CDR3 runs 15 residues. Germline assignment: CDR1 LGHNA and CDR2 YNFKEQ.

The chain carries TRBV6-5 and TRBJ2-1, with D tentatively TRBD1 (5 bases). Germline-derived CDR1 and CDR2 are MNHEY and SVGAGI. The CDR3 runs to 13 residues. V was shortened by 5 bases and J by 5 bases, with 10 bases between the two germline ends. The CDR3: CASSPLGHNEQFF. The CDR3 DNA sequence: TGTGCCAGCAGTCCCCTGGGGCACAATGAGCAGTTCTTC.

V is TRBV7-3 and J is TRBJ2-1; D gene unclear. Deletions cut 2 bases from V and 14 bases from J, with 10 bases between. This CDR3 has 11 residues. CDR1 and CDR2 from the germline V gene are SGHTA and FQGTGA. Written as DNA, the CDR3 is TGTGCCAGCAGCTTAGGTCCAAACAAGTTCTTC. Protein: CASSLGPNKFF.

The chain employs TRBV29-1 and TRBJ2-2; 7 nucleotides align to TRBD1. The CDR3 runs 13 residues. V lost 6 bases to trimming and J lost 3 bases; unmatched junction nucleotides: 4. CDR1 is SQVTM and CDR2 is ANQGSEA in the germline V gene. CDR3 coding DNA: TGCAGCGTGGGGGACAGATACACCGGGGAGCTGTTTTTT. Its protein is CSVGDRYTGELFF.

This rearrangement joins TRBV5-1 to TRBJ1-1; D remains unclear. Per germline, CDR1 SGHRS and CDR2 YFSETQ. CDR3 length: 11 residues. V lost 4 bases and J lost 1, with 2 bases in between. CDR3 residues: CASSGNTEAFF. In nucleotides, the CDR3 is TGCGCCAGCAGCGGGAACACTGAAGCTTTCTTT. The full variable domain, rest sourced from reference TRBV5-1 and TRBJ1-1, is KAGVTQTPRYLIKTRGQQVTLSCSPISGHRSVSWYQQTPGQGLQFLFEYFSETQRNKGNFPGRFSGRQFSNSRSEMNVSTLELGDSALYLCASSGNTEAFFGQGTRLTVV.

CDR3 region: CASSRQGAPGGYTF. In DNA form, the CDR3 reads TGTGCCAGTAGTCGCCAGGGGGCGCCAGGTGGCTACACCTTC. The V gene is TRBV19, the J gene TRBJ1-2; TRBD1 matches 8 bases. The CDR3 consists of 14 residues. Unmatched junction bases numbered 9, after V lost 5 bases and J lost 7 bases. Germline values: CDR1 LNHDA, CDR2 SQIVND (reference sequence).

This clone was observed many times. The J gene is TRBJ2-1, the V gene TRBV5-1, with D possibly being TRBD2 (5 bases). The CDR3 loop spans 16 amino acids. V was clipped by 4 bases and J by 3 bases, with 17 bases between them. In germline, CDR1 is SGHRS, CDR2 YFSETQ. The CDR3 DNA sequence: TGCGCCAGCAGCAGTCCTAGAGGGAGAGGCTACAATGAGCAGTTCTTC. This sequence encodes CASSSPRGRGYNEQFF.

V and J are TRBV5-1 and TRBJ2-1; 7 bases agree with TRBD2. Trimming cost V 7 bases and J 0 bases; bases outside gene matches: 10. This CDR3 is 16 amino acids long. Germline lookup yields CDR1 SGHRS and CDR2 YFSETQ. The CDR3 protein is CASRGRDASSYNEQFF. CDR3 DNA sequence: TGCGCCAGCCGAGGGAGGGACGCTAGCTCCTACAATGAGCAGTTCTTC.

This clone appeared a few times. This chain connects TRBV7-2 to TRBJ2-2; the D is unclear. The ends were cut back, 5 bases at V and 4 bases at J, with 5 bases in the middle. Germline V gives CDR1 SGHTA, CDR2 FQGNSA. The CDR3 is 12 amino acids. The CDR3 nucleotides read TGTGCCAGCAGCCCCAGCACCGGGGAGCTGTTTTTT. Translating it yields CASSPSTGELFF.

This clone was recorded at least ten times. The CDR3 here is CASSPRSSGADTQYF. CDR3 DNA: TGTGCCAGCTCGCCGAGATCTTCAGGGGCAGATACGCAGTATTTT. The chain joins TRBV18 to TRBJ2-3; a possible D gene is TRBD1 (6 bases). Trimming took off 6 bases at V and 4 bases at J, with 17 bases between the two ends. CDR1 is KGHSH and CDR2 is LQKENI in the germline V gene. This CDR3 comprises 15 residues.

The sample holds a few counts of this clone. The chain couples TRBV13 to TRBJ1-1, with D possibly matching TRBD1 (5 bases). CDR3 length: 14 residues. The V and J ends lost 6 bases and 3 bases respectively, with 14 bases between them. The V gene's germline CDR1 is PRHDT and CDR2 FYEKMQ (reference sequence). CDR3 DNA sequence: TGTGCCAGCAGTGATAAGGGAGGGGACACTGAAGCTTTCTTT. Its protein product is CASSDKGGDTEAFF.

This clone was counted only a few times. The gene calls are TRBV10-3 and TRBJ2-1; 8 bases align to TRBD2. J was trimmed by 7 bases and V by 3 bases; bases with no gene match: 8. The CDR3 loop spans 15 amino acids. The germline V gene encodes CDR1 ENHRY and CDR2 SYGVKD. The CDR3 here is CAISDSGGRRNEQFF. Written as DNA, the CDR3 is TGTGCCATCAGTGACTCGGGCGGGAGGAGGAATGAGCAGTTCTTC.

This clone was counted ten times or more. CDR3: CASSFGGAYEQYF. The CDR3 nucleotides are TGTGCCAGCAGCTTTGGGGGCGCCTACGAGCAGTACTTC. V is TRBV7-2 and J is TRBJ2-7, with TRBD1 as a possible D gene (6 bases). CDR1 is SGHTA and CDR2 is FQGNSA in the germline V gene. The CDR3 is 13 residues long. V shed 3 bases and J shed 2 bases, with 8 bases lying between them.

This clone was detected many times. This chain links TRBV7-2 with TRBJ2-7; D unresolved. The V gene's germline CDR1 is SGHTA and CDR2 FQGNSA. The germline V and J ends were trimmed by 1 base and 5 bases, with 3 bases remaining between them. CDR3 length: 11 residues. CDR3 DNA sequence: TGTGCCAGCAGCTTAGTTGACGAGCAGTACTTC. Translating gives CASSLVDEQYF.

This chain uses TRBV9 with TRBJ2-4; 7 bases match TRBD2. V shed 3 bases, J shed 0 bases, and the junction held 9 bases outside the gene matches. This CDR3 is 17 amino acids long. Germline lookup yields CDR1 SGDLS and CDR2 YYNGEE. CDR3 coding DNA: TGTGCCAGCAGCGCCGGGAGCGGGAACCCAGCCAAAAACATTCAGTACTTC. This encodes CASSAGSGNPAKNIQYF.

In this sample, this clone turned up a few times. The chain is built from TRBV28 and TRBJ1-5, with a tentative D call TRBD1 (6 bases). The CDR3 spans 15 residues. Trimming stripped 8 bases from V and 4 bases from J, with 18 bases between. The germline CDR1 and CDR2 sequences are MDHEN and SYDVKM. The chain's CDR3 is CASRDMGRVNQPQHF. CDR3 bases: TGTGCCAGCCGGGACATGGGGCGAGTAAATCAGCCCCAGCATTTT.

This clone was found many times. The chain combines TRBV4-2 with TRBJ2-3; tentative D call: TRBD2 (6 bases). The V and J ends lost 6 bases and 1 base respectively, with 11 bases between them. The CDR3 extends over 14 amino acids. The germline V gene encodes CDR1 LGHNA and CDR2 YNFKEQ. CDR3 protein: CASRRDLGTDTQYF. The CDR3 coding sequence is TGTGCCAGCAGGCGGGATCTTGGCACAGATACGCAGTATTTT.

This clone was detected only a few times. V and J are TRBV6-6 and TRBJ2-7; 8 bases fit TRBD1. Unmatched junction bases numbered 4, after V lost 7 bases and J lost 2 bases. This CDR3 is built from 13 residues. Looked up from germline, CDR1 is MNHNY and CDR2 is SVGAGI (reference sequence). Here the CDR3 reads CASMEDRAYEQYF. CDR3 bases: TGTGCCAGCATGGAGGACAGGGCCTACGAGCAGTACTTC.

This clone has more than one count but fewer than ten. CDR3 region: CASSPGWGAREAFF. The DNA for the CDR3 is TGTGCCAGCAGCCCCGGGTGGGGGGCGCGGGAAGCTTTCTTT. The chain couples TRBV7-2 to TRBJ1-1; weak D call: TRBD1 (6 bases). Germline assignment: CDR1 SGHTA and CDR2 FQGNSA. The CDR3 consists of 14 residues. The ends were cut back, 5 bases at V and 8 bases at J, with 18 bases in the middle.

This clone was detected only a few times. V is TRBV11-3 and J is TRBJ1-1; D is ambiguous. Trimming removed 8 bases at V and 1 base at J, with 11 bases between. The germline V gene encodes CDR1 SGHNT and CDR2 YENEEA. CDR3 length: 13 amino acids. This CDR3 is CASGSRENTEAFF. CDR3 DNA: TGTGCCAGCGGCTCCCGAGAGAACACTGAAGCTTTCTTT.

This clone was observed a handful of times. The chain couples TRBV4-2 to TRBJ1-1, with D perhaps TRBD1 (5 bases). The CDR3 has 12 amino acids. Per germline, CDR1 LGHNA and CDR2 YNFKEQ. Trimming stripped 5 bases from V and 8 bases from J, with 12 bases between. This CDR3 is CASSFSGTEAFF. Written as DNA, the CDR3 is TGTGCCAGCAGCTTCTCAGGGACCGAAGCTTTCTTT.

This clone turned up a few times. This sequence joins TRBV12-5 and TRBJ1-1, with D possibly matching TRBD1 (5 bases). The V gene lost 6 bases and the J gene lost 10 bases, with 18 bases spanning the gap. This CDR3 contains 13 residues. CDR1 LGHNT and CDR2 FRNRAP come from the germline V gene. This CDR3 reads CASGPRDGASAFF. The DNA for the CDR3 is TGTGCTAGTGGACCCCGGGACGGAGCTTCAGCTTTCTTT.

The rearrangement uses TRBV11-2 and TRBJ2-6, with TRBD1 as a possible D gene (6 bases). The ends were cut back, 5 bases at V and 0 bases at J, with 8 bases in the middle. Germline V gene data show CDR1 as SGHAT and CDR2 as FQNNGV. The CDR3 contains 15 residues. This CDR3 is CASSPQGSGANVLTF. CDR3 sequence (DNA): TGTGCCAGCAGCCCACAGGGCTCTGGGGCCAACGTCCTGACTTTC.

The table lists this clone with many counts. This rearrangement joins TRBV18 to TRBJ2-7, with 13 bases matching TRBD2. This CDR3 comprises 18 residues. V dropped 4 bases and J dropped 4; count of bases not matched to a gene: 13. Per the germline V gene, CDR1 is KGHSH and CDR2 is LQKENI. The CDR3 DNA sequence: TGTGCCAGCTCACGCACAGGACTAGCGGGAGATGGTCGGTACGAGCAGTACTTC. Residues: CASSRTGLAGDGRYEQYF.

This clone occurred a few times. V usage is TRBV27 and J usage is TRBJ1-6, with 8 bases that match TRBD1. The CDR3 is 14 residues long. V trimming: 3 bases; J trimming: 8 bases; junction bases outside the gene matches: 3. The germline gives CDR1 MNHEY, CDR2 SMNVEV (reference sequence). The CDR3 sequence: CASSFTGGHSPLHF. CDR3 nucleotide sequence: TGTGCCAGCAGTTTCACAGGGGGACATTCACCCCTCCACTTT.

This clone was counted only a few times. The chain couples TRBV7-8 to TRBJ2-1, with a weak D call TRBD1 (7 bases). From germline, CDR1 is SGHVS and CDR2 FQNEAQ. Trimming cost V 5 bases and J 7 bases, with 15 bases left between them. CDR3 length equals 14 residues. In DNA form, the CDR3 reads TGTGCCAGCAGCCCTCAGACAGGGAGGAATGAGCAGTTCTTC. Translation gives CASSPQTGRNEQFF.

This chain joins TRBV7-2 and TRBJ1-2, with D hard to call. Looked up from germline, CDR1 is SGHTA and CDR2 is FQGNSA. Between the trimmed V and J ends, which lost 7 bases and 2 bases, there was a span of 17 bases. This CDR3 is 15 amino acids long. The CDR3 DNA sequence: TGTGCCAGCACCGCTGGCACCGGACTCAACTATGGCTACACCTTC. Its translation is CASTAGTGLNYGYTF.